This is a list of T cell receptor beta chains from one sample in a study of T cells in localized non-small cell lung cancer. The method was immunoSEQ multiplex PCR; TCRdb's version includes in-frame clones alone and lacks a portion of them. The sample includes about 18,000 clones, approximately 80% seen only once; the top ten take more than 30%. This sample comprised peripheral blood, obtained before any cancer treatment. The receptors derive from an older male donor with stage I lung adenocarcinoma. Each CDR3 is given with its conserved first and last residue. A D gene is named only where the DNA matches it firmly. Clone size is given for some rows only: seen once, a few or many times, or a class if the clone is expanded.

clone_size | j_call | d_call | cdr3_length | v_call | cdr3_nt | cdr3_aa
. | TRBJ2-1 | TRBD1 | 18 | TRBV5-4 | TGTGCCAGCAGCTTGTCTAGGGGGCGAAGGAGTCCCTACAATGAGCAGTTCTTC | CASSLSRGRRSPYNEQFF
. | TRBJ2-3 | TRBD2 | 15 | TRBV15 | TGTGCCACCAGCAGAGATGGCGGGAGTTCAGATACGCAGTATTTT | CATSRDGGSSDTQYF
. | TRBJ2-3 | TRBD1 | 16 | TRBV28 | TGTGCCAGCAACGGCCCGGGACAGCCAGCAGGAGATACGCAGTATTTT | CASNGPGQPAGDTQYF
. | TRBJ1-2 | . | 15 | TRBV5-1 | TGCGCCAGCAGCGACCCGAGCAGGGGAGGATATGGCTACACCTTC | CASSDPSRGGYGYTF
. | TRBJ2-1 | TRBD1 | 13 | TRBV30 | TGTGCCTGGAGGCTACAGGGGTACAATGAGCAGTTCTTC | CAWRLQGYNEQFF
. | TRBJ1-1 | . | 13 | TRBV10-1 | TGCGCCAGCAGTGAGCCGGGGGCGGCTGAAGCTTTCTTT | CASSEPGAAEAFF
few | TRBJ1-4 | . | 18 | TRBV14 | TGTGCCAGCAGCCCGACATGGGGGTCTTGGTTTATTAATGAAAAACTGTTTTTT | CASSPTWGSWFINEKLFF
. | TRBJ1-1 | . | 13 | TRBV7-9 | TGTGCCAGCAGCTACAGAGCGAACACTGAAGCTTTCTTT | CASSYRANTEAFF
. | TRBJ1-6 | TRBD1 | 16 | TRBV6-5 | TGTGCCAGCAGTTATTCCGGGACAGGCTATAATTCACCCCTCCACTTT | CASSYSGTGYNSPLHF
. | TRBJ1-1 | TRBD1 | 15 | TRBV18 | TGTGCCAGCTCACCGGCGACAGGGAGGAACGCTGAAGCTTTCTTT | CASSPATGRNAEAFF
. | TRBJ2-1 | TRBD2 | 14 | TRBV10-2 | TGCGCCAGCAGTGGAGGGCCTGGGGGGGATGAGCAGTTCTTC | CASSGGPGGDEQFF
. | TRBJ2-3 | TRBD1 | 14 | TRBV7-3 | TGTGCCAGCAGCTCCAACCCAGGGGGAGATACGCAGTATTTT | CASSSNPGGDTQYF
. | TRBJ1-2 | . | 15 | TRBV4-3 | TGCGCCAGCAGCCAAGACCAGGGTATCGACTATGGCTACACCTTC | CASSQDQGIDYGYTF